Presented here are 3 T cell receptor beta chains from one specimen sequenced in a study of response to subunit inactivated influenza vaccine. TCRdb redid the calling of the RT-PCR reads with MiXCR, one entry per CDR3 protein. The sample lists approximately 680,000 distinct CDR3 sequences; less than 20% were seen once. The sequences come from PBMCs from blood, collected roughly 13 days after vaccination. The source of these receptors is a man between 50 and 59 years old who received an inactivated influenza vaccine.

The chain uses TRBV5-1 and TRBJ1-1; 8 bases match TRBD1. The CDR3 runs to 15 residues. V lost 0 bases, J lost 4 bases, and 5 bases stayed unmatched. Germline values: CDR1 SGHRS, CDR2 YFSETQ. Here the CDR3 DNA reads TGCGCCAGCAGCTTGGCCACGACAGGGGTCACTGAAGCTTTCTTT. It yields the protein CASSLATTGVTEAFF.

This clonotype was seen more than once but under ten times. V gene TRBV20-1 combines with J gene TRBJ2-7, with no clear D. Trimming removed 6 bases at V and 2 bases at J, with 20 bases between. The germline V gene encodes CDR1 DFQATT and CDR2 SNEGSKA (reference sequence). The CDR3 consists of 15 residues. CDR3 amino acids: CSASPGAAGPYEQYF. CDR3 bases: TGCAGTGCCTCCCCCGGTGCGGCAGGACCCTACGAGCAGTACTTC.

This chain connects TRBV12-3 or TRBV12-4 to TRBJ2-1, with D perhaps matching TRBD1 (7 bases). V lost 4 bases and J 7 bases, leaving 23 bases between the germline ends. The CDR3 spans 17 residues. The CDR3: CASSSSSPGLRGNEQFF. CDR3 bases: TGTGCCAGCAGTTCCTCCTCCCCGGGACTCAGGGGGAATGAGCAGTTCTTC.